This is a list of T cell receptor beta chains from one sample in a study of shared clonotypes between healthy human individuals. The assay was immunoSEQ multiplex PCR, and TCRdb's table has in-frame clones only and misses some. Of just over 2,000,000 clones listed, roughly 96% are singletons. The sample was naive CD4+ T cells sorted from blood. These receptor sequences come from a man between 18 and 35 years old in good health. Each CDR3 is given with its conserved first and last residue. Each record gives: clone size, D gene, V gene, J gene, CDR3 DNA, CDR3 protein. D genes are given only for firm matches. Some rows have no size entry. The others give once, few or many, or a class for an expanded clone.

clone_size: NA; d_call: NA; v_call: TRBV5-1; j_call: TRBJ1-4; cdr3_nt: TGCGCCAGCAGGCCAGGGTCTACTAATGAAAAACTGTTTTTT; cdr3_aa: CASRPGSTNEKLFF
clone_size: once; d_call: NA; v_call: TRBV10-1; j_call: TRBJ2-7; cdr3_nt: TGCGCCAGCAGTGAGGGGGTTTTAGGGACCTACGAGCAGTACTTC; cdr3_aa: CASSEGVLGTYEQYF
clone_size: NA; d_call: NA; v_call: TRBV4-1; j_call: TRBJ1-1; cdr3_nt: TGCGCCAGCAGCCAAGATAGGTGGAACACTGAAGCTTTCTTT; cdr3_aa: CASSQDRWNTEAFF
clone_size: NA; d_call: NA; v_call: TRBV11-3; j_call: TRBJ2-1; cdr3_nt: TGTGCCAGCAGCTTAGGAGCGTTTCCCTACAATGAGCAGTTCTTC; cdr3_aa: CASSLGAFPYNEQFF
clone_size: NA; d_call: NA; v_call: TRBV7-2; j_call: TRBJ1-1; cdr3_nt: TGTGCCAGCAGGATTGGGGGATTGGACACTGAAGCTTTCTTT; cdr3_aa: CASRIGGLDTEAFF
clone_size: NA; d_call: NA; v_call: TRBV5-4; j_call: TRBJ1-4; cdr3_nt: TGTGCCAGCAGCGCCGGGACGGCCTCCCCTAATGAAAAACTGTTTTTT; cdr3_aa: CASSAGTASPNEKLFF
clone_size: NA; d_call: NA; v_call: TRBV5-1; j_call: TRBJ2-2; cdr3_nt: TGCGCCAGCAGCTGGGACTTTAACACCGGGGAGCTGTTTTTT; cdr3_aa: CASSWDFNTGELFF
clone_size: NA; d_call: NA; v_call: TRBV7-9; j_call: TRBJ1-1; cdr3_nt: TGTGCCAGCAGCTTAGAAGCCTCCCCGGTCGAGAACACTGAAGCTTTCTTT; cdr3_aa: CASSLEASPVENTEAFF
clone_size: NA; d_call: TRBD1; v_call: TRBV7-9; j_call: TRBJ2-3; cdr3_nt: TGTGCCAGCAGCCCTCTGACAGGGACAGGCACAGATACGCAGTATTTT; cdr3_aa: CASSPLTGTGTDTQYF
clone_size: NA; d_call: TRBD2; v_call: TRBV12-5; j_call: TRBJ2-1; cdr3_nt: TGTGCTAGTGGTGATGATCTAGCGGGAGGGAGTGGGCAGTTCTTC; cdr3_aa: CASGDDLAGGSGQFF
clone_size: NA; d_call: NA; v_call: TRBV5-4; j_call: TRBJ1-2; cdr3_nt: TGTGCCAGCAGCTTGGCGGGGATCAACTATGGCTACACCTTC; cdr3_aa: CASSLAGINYGYTF
clone_size: NA; d_call: NA; v_call: TRBV7-9; j_call: TRBJ1-1; cdr3_nt: TGTGCCAGCTCGCTACAGGCGGACACTGAAGCTTTCTTT; cdr3_aa: CASSLQADTEAFF
clone_size: many; d_call: TRBD2; v_call: TRBV18; j_call: TRBJ2-7; cdr3_nt: TGTGCCAGCTTGCCGGGACTAGGGTCCTACGAGCAGTACTTC; cdr3_aa: CASLPGLGSYEQYF
clone_size: NA; d_call: NA; v_call: TRBV6-5; j_call: TRBJ1-6; cdr3_nt: TGTGCCAGCAGTTTATTGGGGGATGGGAATTCACCCCTCCACTTT; cdr3_aa: CASSLLGDGNSPLHF
clone_size: NA; d_call: TRBD2; v_call: TRBV2; j_call: TRBJ2-3; cdr3_nt: TGTGCCAGCAGAGACCTAGCGGGGACCGCTACAGATACGCAGTATTTT; cdr3_aa: CASRDLAGTATDTQYF
clone_size: NA; d_call: NA; v_call: TRBV9; j_call: TRBJ2-3; cdr3_nt: TGTGCCAGCAGCCCCCCAGCCTCAGATACGCAGTATTTT; cdr3_aa: CASSPPASDTQYF
clone_size: NA; d_call: NA; v_call: TRBV11-2; j_call: TRBJ2-7; cdr3_nt: TGTGCCAGCAGCTTAGAGTCCGAGCAGTACTTC; cdr3_aa: CASSLESEQYF
clone_size: NA; d_call: TRBD1; v_call: TRBV7-9; j_call: TRBJ2-5; cdr3_nt: TGTGCCAGCAGCTTCCTACAGGGGGTTCAAGAGACCCAGTACTTC; cdr3_aa: CASSFLQGVQETQYF
clone_size: NA; d_call: NA; v_call: TRBV6-6; j_call: TRBJ2-2; cdr3_nt: TGTGCCAGCAGTTACTTCCGTAGCGGGAACACCGGGGAGCTGTTTTTT; cdr3_aa: CASSYFRSGNTGELFF
clone_size: NA; d_call: NA; v_call: TRBV10-3; j_call: TRBJ2-5; cdr3_nt: TGTGCCATCAGTGAGTCGGGTTTCGTGGATAAAGAGACCCAGTACTTC; cdr3_aa: CAISESGFVDKETQYF
clone_size: NA; d_call: TRBD2; v_call: TRBV4-1; j_call: TRBJ2-5; cdr3_nt: TGCGCCAGCAGCCCCCCCGGGGAGGGGGAGACCCAGTACTTC; cdr3_aa: CASSPPGEGETQYF
clone_size: once; d_call: NA; v_call: TRBV30; j_call: TRBJ2-7; cdr3_nt: TGTGCCTGGAGTTCCGGGTTACCCTACGAGCAGTACTTC; cdr3_aa: CAWSSGLPYEQYF
clone_size: NA; d_call: TRBD1; v_call: TRBV7-9; j_call: TRBJ2-4; cdr3_nt: TGTGCCAGCAGCCCCGGTGGACAGGGAGCCAAAAACATTCAGTACTTC; cdr3_aa: CASSPGGQGAKNIQYF
clone_size: NA; d_call: TRBD1; v_call: TRBV2; j_call: TRBJ2-1; cdr3_nt: TGTGCCAGCAGTGAGATCGAGGCAGGGGGTTTCAATGAGCAGTTCTTC; cdr3_aa: CASSEIEAGGFNEQFF
clone_size: NA; d_call: TRBD1; v_call: TRBV28; j_call: TRBJ2-7; cdr3_nt: TGTGCCAGCAGCGAAACAGGGGGCGCATTATACGAGCAGTACTTC; cdr3_aa: CASSETGGALYEQYF
clone_size: once; d_call: NA; v_call: TRBV27; j_call: TRBJ1-6; cdr3_nt: TGTGCCAGCAGTTTATCCGGGGCTATAGTCTCACCCCTCCACTTT; cdr3_aa: CASSLSGAIVSPLHF
clone_size: NA; d_call: NA; v_call: TRBV5-1; j_call: TRBJ1-3; cdr3_nt: TGCGCCAGCAGCTTGGACAGGGCTGGAAACACCATATATTTT; cdr3_aa: CASSLDRAGNTIYF
clone_size: NA; d_call: TRBD1; v_call: TRBV28; j_call: TRBJ1-3; cdr3_nt: TGTGCCAGCAGACCGGACAGGGTCTCCGGAAACACCATATATTTT; cdr3_aa: CASRPDRVSGNTIYF
clone_size: once; d_call: NA; v_call: TRBV6-1; j_call: TRBJ1-1; cdr3_nt: TGTGCCAGCCCGGGACTGATGAACACTGAAGCTTTCTTT; cdr3_aa: CASPGLMNTEAFF
clone_size: NA; d_call: TRBD1; v_call: TRBV6-5; j_call: TRBJ2-4; cdr3_nt: TGTGCCAGCAGTTACCGGGACAGCAAAAACATTCAGTACTTC; cdr3_aa: CASSYRDSKNIQYF
clone_size: NA; d_call: NA; v_call: TRBV9; j_call: TRBJ1-3; cdr3_nt: TGTGCCAGCAGCCCGAGGGCACTGGTCGGAAACACCATATATTTT; cdr3_aa: CASSPRALVGNTIYF
clone_size: NA; d_call: NA; v_call: TRBV30; j_call: TRBJ1-5; cdr3_nt: TGTGCCTGGAGTGTAGACAATCAGCCCCAGCATTTT; cdr3_aa: CAWSVDNQPQHF